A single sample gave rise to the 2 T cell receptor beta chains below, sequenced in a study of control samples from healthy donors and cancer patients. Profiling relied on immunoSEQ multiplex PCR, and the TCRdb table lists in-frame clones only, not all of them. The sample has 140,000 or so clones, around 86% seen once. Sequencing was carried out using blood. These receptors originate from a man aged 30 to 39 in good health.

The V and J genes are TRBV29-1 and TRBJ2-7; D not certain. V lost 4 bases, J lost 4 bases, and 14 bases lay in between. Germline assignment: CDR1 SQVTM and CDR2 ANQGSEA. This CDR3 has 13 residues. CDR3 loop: CSVGFGSEYEQYF. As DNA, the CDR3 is TGCAGCGTTGGTTTCGGCAGTGAGTACGAGCAGTACTTC.

CDR3 nucleotides: TGTGCCACCAAACTCCGACCCGGACCCTACAATGAGCAGTTCTTC. Its translation is CATKLRPGPYNEQFF. This sequence joins TRBV9 and TRBJ2-1; D is unclear. V gave up 9 bases and J gave up 2 bases, with 18 bases separating them. The CDR3 extends over 15 amino acids. Germline CDR1 and CDR2: SGDLS and YYNGEE.